This T cell receptor beta chain was profiled in a study of blood T cell repertoires in COVID-19. Overall study: Spain, Italy and the United States supplied samples that represented acute and convalescent COVID-19. T cells, B-cell-depleted T cells, or PBMCs provided the cDNA or gDNA that served as material.

Original handling: Estimation of nucleated cell counts was performed using reference gene primer amplification. Repertoires were generated with immunoSEQ multiplex PCR, while TCRdb's copy carries only in-frame clones and drops some. V and J calls plus clone size are reproduced from that table; the DNA served to infer D and trimming. In the table there are approximately 240,000 clones, roughly 82% of which are singletons. Germline V gene sequence: CDR1 LGHDT, CDR2 YNNKEL (reference sequence). Trimming removed 0 bases at V and 4 bases at J, with 9 bases between. The CDR3 extends over 14 amino acids. The TCR was taken from a woman of 80 years or more with active or convalescent COVID-19. This chain uses TRBV3-1 (or the pseudogene TRBV3-2) with TRBJ2-5; no clear D. Material: peripheral blood. The CDR3 region has the DNA TGTGCCAGCAGCCAAGAACTTTTCACAGAGACCCAGTACTTC. This gives the protein CASSQELFTETQYF.